What follows is one TCR beta chain and its context. Its antigen specificity is not known. The sample holds no much larger clone one base away, and base qualities are not on file. The data were obtained in a study of shared clonotypes between healthy human individuals (dated by TCRdb to 2018 to 2020). At the level of the whole study: A couple of women and a few men aged 18 to 49 years were included in the cohort. For each donor, CD4 naive and CD4 memory were each given three plates, CD8 naive was given two plates, and CD8 memory was given one plate. The study deeply sequenced blood TCR repertoires of 5 or 6 healthy adults to estimate repertoire size and the extent of clonotype sharing between individuals. Libraries were prepared and TCR repertoires were sequenced by different laboratories using diverse techniques, in order to increase sequencing depth and limit assay-specific biases. Each donor's leukapheresis produced roughly between roughly 0.9 and 8.9 billion PBMCs.

General conclusions and limits of the study: Larger estimated clonotype richness was generally found for naive subsets than for memory subsets. Higher generation probabilities were observed for clonotypes shared by all four sorted-subset donors than for non-shared clonotypes. Pairwise subsampling indicated that sequencing depth was expected to affect the degree of clonotype sharing among donors. When a few donors were compared, the shared fraction of clonotypes was around 5.1% for naive CD4, less than 4% for naive CD8, about 2.4% for memory CD4, and about 0.36% for memory CD8. The genetic and exposure-history diversity represented was limited by the small number of donors. Sampling was limited to blood, and TCR repertoires in tissue likely differ from TCR repertoires in blood. Even with the large sequencing depth, rarefaction of the sorted-subset datasets indicated that sequencing was incomplete.

TCR CDR3 regions were amplified from genomic DNA by multiplex PCR using the deep immunoSEQ assay. For each cell subset, the extracted genomic DNA was distributed evenly across all wells of several immunoSEQ 96-well plates, and each plate served as one replicate. Each replicate PCR for sorted subsets received around 210 ng genomic DNA, equal to about 30,000 T cell genomes. Purified libraries were measured with a Qubit 3.0 fluorometer, size-checked on a Bioanalyzer 2100, and measured again with the KAPA Library Quantification kit. A separate single-read 150-cycle Illumina NextSeq 550 flow cell was used to sequence each immunoSEQ 96-well plate. The paper's processing steps were these. The immunoSEQ output contained only junctional sequences without quality scores, so filtering could not match that applied to full-length reads. To assign V/J genes and CDR3, sequences were annotated using PyIR, a Python wrapper for IgBLAST v1.9, with IMGT germline references. Reads were filtered out if the reads had weak V/J assignments (E-value above 1e-6), no CDR3, stop codons, out-of-frame junctions, or ambiguous translated residues. A V3J clonotype was defined by an identical inferred V gene, J gene, and CDR3 amino acid sequence. Percentage overlap between repertoires was computed as shared unique clonotypes divided by the size of the smaller repertoire. Repertoire richness was assessed with RTK rarefaction, the Chao1 estimator, and Recon v2.1 estimates of unobserved clonotypes. Generation probabilities for all TCRbeta clonotypes obtained by the gDNA method from a few donors were computed using OLGA. TCRdb stores this immuneACCESS table with in-frame sequences only. Part of the clones is absent; in the studies checked, under half of the shortfall reflects unresolved V genes, and no reason is known for the rest. The DNA gave D and trimming, while V, J and clone size come from that table. The sample table contains approximately 1,500,000 clones; only one count was recorded for 98% of them. Approximately 0.44% of the sample is in the top ten clones.

Reading from cysteine to phenylalanine, the CDR3 counts 16 amino acids. Just CDR3 DNA is preserved here, 48 bases in frame from base 1. Via the germline V gene (reference sequence), CDR1 is SGHNT and CDR2 YYREEE. V and J are trimmed by 0 bases and 0 bases, and the gene matches miss 5 bases of the junction. The donors were healthy, HIV-negative adults who had no recently reported acute infections or vaccinations. Every donor was a Caucasian adult residing in Nashville, Tennessee, USA. Magnetic negative selection was used to enrich CD4+ T cells, after which naive cells were positively selected on CD45RA and the negative fraction became the memory subset. After blood collection by leukapheresis, PBMCs were isolated using Ficoll-Histopaque density gradient centrifugation and then cryopreserved in the vapor phase of liquid nitrogen. Analytical flow cytometry was used to check the purity and quantity of every magnetically sorted T cell population. From each sorted fraction, genomic DNA was isolated and quantified by UV absorbance on a Nanodrop 2000c.

The receptor comes from a young man in good health. Material: naive CD4+ T cells sorted from blood. The cell subset or site tag for this specimen amounts to: CD45RA+ positively selected. The sequence joins TRBV5-4 to TRBJ1-1; TRBD1 fits 7 bases in the junction. CDR3 loop: CASSLETGRMNTEAFF. The DNA reads TGTGCCAGCAGCTTGGAGACAGGGAGGATGAACACTGAAGCTTTCTTT.